The sequence of this TCR beta chain was determined in a study of blood T cell repertoires in COVID-19 (dated by TCRdb to about 2020). Study-level background: The collaborator samples originated in the United States, Italy and Spain and spanned the acute and convalescent phases of COVID-19. The repertoires were released in a freely available public database meant as a resource for research on the immune response to SARS-CoV-2. The sample metadata nearly always contained a de-identified subject ID, COVID-19 status, age in years and sex. Where HLA class I and class II types were available, the types were taken from metadata supplied by the sample provider, not from assay-based typing. Samples came from the ongoing ImmuneRACE study (first 160 participants) plus 1,254 subjects from 6 global collaborators. Deeply sampled blood TCRbeta repertoires from subjects exposed to, actively infected with, or recovered from COVID-19 were included in the dataset. The prospective study material was composed of cDNA or gDNA derived from T cells, B-cell-depleted T cells, or PBMCs. Overall results and qualifications from the work: The quantity of clinical and demographic metadata differed by source and by participant and was supplied without curation.

To note about this clone: The target of this receptor is not known. No base quality values were provided; no much bigger clone lies one nucleotide off.

The collaborating institutions used their own protocols to collect whole blood in K2EDTA tubes. Collaborator samples were shipped for TCRbeta analysis as frozen whole blood, isolated PBMCs, or DNA extracted from either sample type. Taken from cysteine to phenylalanine, the CDR3 has 16 residues. The DNA shown is the 48-base CDR3, in frame from base 1. From V the trimming removes 3 bases and from J it removes 4 bases, while the gene matches leave 6 bases of the junction unaccounted for. The CDR1 and CDR2 encoded by the germline V gene are KGHSH and LQKENI. TCRbeta CDR3 regions were amplified from genomic DNA using the immunoSEQ Assay, a bias-controlled multiplex PCR. In the authors' own workflow: Nucleated cell counts per sample were estimated from amplification of reference gene primers within the assay. To quantify the absolute abundance of each unique TCRbeta CDR3 rearrangement, sequence reads were collapsed and filtered. For each sample, productive Simpson clonality was calculated as the square root of Simpson's diversity index across productive rearrangements. This immuneACCESS table, as held by TCRdb, lists in-frame sequences with V and J called but not all clones. Of the missing ones, under half trace to an unresolved V gene in checked studies; the others have no known cause. From that table come the V and J calls and clone size; the DNA was used to work out D and trimming. The sample table lists about 75,000 clones, roughly 90% of them with a count of one. The top ten constitute 2.5% to 3% of the sample.

The receptor was derived from a human donor in a cohort sampled during active COVID-19. Sequencing input: peripheral blood. Recombination connected TRBV18 to TRBJ1-4, with 9 junctional bases fitting TRBD1. The bases are TGTGCCAGCTCACCCTGGACAGGGGATAGTAATGAAAAACTGTTTTTT. Protein translation: CASSPWTGDSNEKLFF.